This entry concerns a single TCR beta chain. Its recognized antigen is unknown. Per-nucleotide qualities are absent, and no much larger clonotype sits a single base away. The source of the sample is a study of blood T cell repertoires in COVID-19 (dated by TCRdb to 2018 to 2020). Regarding the research as a whole: Samples from collaborators originated in the United States, Italy and Spain and spanned both the acute and convalescent phases of COVID-19. The material from the prospective study consisted of cDNA or gDNA derived from T cells, B-cell-depleted T cells, or PBMCs. The dataset comprised deeply sampled blood TCRbeta repertoires from subjects exposed to, actively infected with, or recovered from COVID-19. A freely available public database, intended as a resource for researchers studying the immune response to SARS-CoV-2, is where the repertoires were released. The samples were drawn from the first 160 participants of the ongoing ImmuneRACE study and from over 950 subjects provided by 6 global collaborators. Nearly every sample came with metadata listing a de-identified subject ID, COVID-19 status, age in years and sex. Where HLA class I and class II types were available, the types were taken from metadata supplied by the sample provider, not from assay-based typing. Study-level results and caveats: Clinical and demographic metadata were provided uncurated, with the amount varying by source and participant.

In the prospective study, participants were about 18 to 100 years old, resided in fewer than 25 geographic areas of the United States, and were enrolled through a virtual design. To assign participants to cohorts, the prospective study relied on clinical history that participants themselves reported in a screening survey and a study questionnaire. Recovered participants in ImmuneRACE Cohort 3 were defined by two consecutive negative NP/OP PCR tests, clearance by a healthcare professional, or resolution of symptoms. Mobile phlebotomists in the prospective study collected whole blood, serum and a nasopharyngeal or oropharyngeal swab from every participant. Over a 2-month period, participants in the prospective study had the option of providing additional blood draws and questionnaires. Before DNA extraction, blood samples from the prospective study were shipped at room temperature or frozen. Sequences MDHEN (CDR1) and SYDVKM (CDR2) are obtained from the germline V gene. V sheds 1 base and J sheds 2 bases, leaving 12 bases between their ends. The CDR3 numbers 16 residues from cysteine through phenylalanine. Only CDR3 DNA is held: 48 bases, read in frame from base 1.

TCRbeta CDR3 regions were amplified from genomic DNA by means of the immunoSEQ Assay, a bias-controlled multiplex PCR. Per the authors' processing: The number of nucleated cells in each sample was estimated from the amplification of reference gene primers within the assay. Sequence reads were collapsed and filtered to measure the absolute abundance of every unique TCRbeta CDR3 rearrangement. Productive Simpson clonality was computed per sample as the square root of Simpson's diversity index over productive rearrangements. TCRdb provides this immuneACCESS table in a form limited to in-frame rearrangements. Some clones are lacking; in checked studies, under half of them reflect an unresolved V gene, and why the rest are absent is not known. The DNA was the basis for D and trimming; V, J and clone size are from that table. In all, the sample holds under 300,000 clones, and more than 85% of those were seen once. Of the sample, around 1.6% falls within the top ten clones.

The TCR sequence derives from a woman aged 50 to 60 who had recovered from COVID-19. Sequencing was carried out using PBMCs or T cells enriched from blood (not recorded which). Recombination joined TRBV28 with TRBJ2-1; TRBD2 could be the D gene, as 6 bases match. The DNA is as follows: TGTGCCAGCAGTTTATTAGCGGAGGGGACCTACAATGAGCAGTTCTTC. This yields the protein CASSLLAEGTYNEQFF.